The clone carrying this T cell receptor beta chain was observed once. Germline CDR1 reads MDHEN; CDR2 reads SYDVKM. The CDR3 has 17 residues. V lost 6 bases and J 3 bases, leaving 22 bases between the germline ends. Sequenced by immunoSEQ multiplex PCR; TCRdb stores in-frame clones only, minus some. The sample consists of around 300,000 clones, about 90% of them appearing once. This entry is derived from a study of blood T cell repertoires in COVID-19. Study in general: The analysed material was cDNA or gDNA that came from T cells, B-cell-depleted T cells, or PBMCs.

V is TRBV28 and J is TRBJ2-3; no definite D call. The sample taken for sequencing was peripheral blood. This receptor was taken from a man younger than 35 with active or convalescent COVID-19. CDR3 protein: CASSKPSPSIGTDTQYF. The CDR3 coding sequence is TGTGCCAGCAGCAAACCCTCGCCTTCGATCGGGACAGATACGCAGTATTTT.